These 25 T cell receptor beta chains were sequenced from one sample in a study of T cell responses to AZD1222 COVID-19 vaccine. Using immunoSEQ multiplex PCR, the repertoire was profiled, and TCRdb retains in-frame clones only, with some absent. The sample contains tens of thousands of clones, under 95% of which appear only once. The sequences come from peripheral blood, collected on day 0 of MenACWY control vaccination. Source of these receptors: an adult in good health.

This sequence joins TRBV5-6 and TRBJ2-5, with 13 nucleotides matching TRBD2. The CDR3 extends over 16 amino acids. Unmatched junction bases numbered 9, after V lost 5 bases and J lost 5 bases. The germline gives CDR1 SGHDT, CDR2 YYEEEE. For the CDR3, the DNA is TGTGCCAGCAGTGTGACTAGCGGGGGGCCCGGGGAGACCCAGTACTTC. Protein product: CASSVTSGGPGETQYF.

V and J are TRBV10-1 and TRBJ1-1; 8 bases fit TRBD1. V gave up 3 bases and J gave up 5 bases; unmatched junction bases: 5. The CDR3 contains 14 residues. Germline V gene sequence: CDR1 WNHNN, CDR2 SYGVQD (reference sequence). This CDR3 is CASSETGGWTEAFF. Here the CDR3 DNA reads TGCGCCAGCAGTGAAACAGGGGGTTGGACTGAAGCTTTCTTT.

The rearrangement joins TRBV5-1 to TRBJ2-5; no firm D call. The CDR3 spans 13 residues. The V gene's germline CDR1 is SGHRS and CDR2 YFSETQ. Trimming left V 4 bases short and J 1 base short, with 8 bases between. The CDR3 nucleotides are TGCGCCAGCAGCAGCGACGGCCAAGAGACCCAGTACTTC. Translating it yields CASSSDGQETQYF.

The J gene is TRBJ2-3, the V gene TRBV27; 12 bases fit TRBD2. This CDR3 comprises 17 residues. V lost 2 bases, J lost 5 bases, and 8 bases stayed unmatched. Germline CDR1 reads MNHEY; CDR2 reads SMNVEV (reference sequence). CDR3: CASSLGASGRARDTQYF. Here the CDR3 DNA reads TGTGCCAGCAGTTTAGGGGCTAGCGGGAGGGCCCGAGATACGCAGTATTTT.

The V call is TRBV6-5, the J call TRBJ1-6, with D maybe TRBD1 (5 bases). Germline V gives CDR1 MNHEY, CDR2 SVGAGI. The CDR3 totals 15 residues. Trimming cost V 6 bases and J 0 bases, with 9 bases left between them. The CDR3 coding sequence is TGTGCCAGCAGGGACACGAGCTCCTATAATTCACCCCTCCACTTT. Encoded protein: CASRDTSSYNSPLHF.

In this sample, this clone turned up a few times. This rearrangement joins TRBV11-2 to TRBJ2-2; a possible D gene is TRBD1 (5 bases). V was shortened by 3 bases and J by 11 bases, with 10 bases between the two germline ends. Germline assignment: CDR1 SGHAT and CDR2 FQNNGV. CDR3 length equals 12 residues. The CDR3 DNA is TGTGCCAGCAGCTTGGGGCTAGAAGAGCTGTTTTTT. Residues: CASSLGLEELFF. Based on the CDR3 plus reference TRBV11-2 and TRBJ2-2, the full variable domain is EAGVAQSPRYKIIEKRQSVAFWCNPISGHATLYWYQQILGQGPKLLIQFQNNGVVDDSQLPKDRFSAERLKGVDSTLKIQPAKLEDSAVYLCASSLGLEELFFGEGSRLTVL.

V and J are TRBV5-6 and TRBJ1-2, with unresolved D. Germline lookup yields CDR1 SGHDT and CDR2 YYEEEE. The CDR3 consists of 13 residues. The ends were cut back, 2 bases at V and 12 bases at J, with 17 bases in the middle. DNA of the CDR3: TGTGCCAGCAGCTTAGGGTACCAAAGGTTCCACACCTTC. Translation gives CASSLGYQRFHTF.

A note on this clone: The CDR3 does not end in the conserved phenylalanine or tryptophan, so this is likely a read error. The limits of the CDR3 on the DNA are not certain, so only TCRdb's listed CDR3 is given. The chain joins TRBV5-4 to TRBJ2-6; the table's D gene call, TRBD1, was not cross checked with the DNA. Germline assignment: CDR1 SGHNT and CDR2 YYREEE (reference sequence). The CDR3 spans 15 residues, counting both ends. CDR3: CASSLGSCGTGFTLG.

V and J are TRBV10-3 and TRBJ1-1; a weak D match, TRBD1 (6 bases). Trimming removed 7 bases at V and 5 bases at J, with 14 bases between. The length of the CDR3 is 13 residues. Germline loops: CDR1 ENHRY, CDR2 SYGVKD. The CDR3 is CAINRQEETEAFF. The CDR3 DNA reads TGTGCCATCAACAGACAGGAAGAGACTGAAGCTTTCTTT.

The rearrangement links TRBV5-1 to TRBJ1-1; no reliable D call. The CDR3 covers 14 residues. The germline V and J ends were trimmed by 2 bases and 2 bases, with 10 bases remaining between them. The V gene's germline CDR1 is SGHRS and CDR2 YFSETQ. The CDR3 sequence is CASSFTGGNTEAFF. CDR3 DNA sequence: TGCGCCAGCAGCTTTACCGGCGGTAACACTGAAGCTTTCTTT.

The genes are TRBV19 and TRBJ1-1; 8 bases align to TRBD1. Germline V gene sequence: CDR1 LNHDA, CDR2 SQIVND (reference sequence). The length of the CDR3 is 14 residues. V lost 6 bases and J lost 4; bases outside the gene matches: 7. For the CDR3, the DNA is TGTGCCAGTAGACAGGGGGGACTGAGCACTGAAGCTTTCTTT. It codes for CASRQGGLSTEAFF.

The rearrangement links TRBV28 to TRBJ1-2; no firm D call. The germline V gene encodes CDR1 MDHEN and CDR2 SYDVKM. The CDR3 is 13 residues long. With 1 base removed from V and 4 bases from J, the gap between germline ends came to 7 bases. CDR3 in DNA: TGTGCCAGCAGTTTATCAGCCCTCTATGGCTACACCTTC. It yields the protein CASSLSALYGYTF.

The gene calls are TRBV5-4 and TRBJ2-7; a weak D match, TRBD2 (5 bases). Deletions cut 0 bases from V and 3 bases from J, with 7 bases between. Per germline, CDR1 SGHNT and CDR2 YYREEE (reference sequence). This CDR3 has 13 amino acids. The CDR3 DNA follows: TGTGCCAGCAGCTTGGGACTATTCTACGAGCAGTACTTC. Encoded protein: CASSLGLFYEQYF. The whole variable domain, remainder taken from reference TRBV5-4 and TRBJ2-7, is ETGVTQSPTHLIKTRGQQVTLRCSSQSGHNTVSWYQQALGQGPQFIFQYYREEENGRGNFPPRFSGLQFPNYSSELNVNALELDDSALYLCASSLGLFYEQYFGPGTRLTVT.

This clone was seen a single time. The sample contains more than one DNA sequence encoding this CDR3. The chain joins TRBV2 to TRBJ2-7; D remains unclear. Germline V CDR1 and CDR2: SNHLY, FYNNEI. This CDR3 is built from 11 residues. The germline V and J ends were trimmed by 1 base and 7 bases, with 5 bases remaining between them. This chain's CDR3 is CASSEGFEQYF. The CDR3 DNA follows: TGTGCCAGCAGTGAAGGGTTTGAGCAGTACTTC.

The chain employs TRBV15 and TRBJ1-2; a possible D gene is TRBD1 (6 bases). This CDR3 has 15 residues. Trimming stripped 0 bases from V and 6 bases from J, with 14 bases between. Germline assignment: CDR1 LNHNV and CDR2 YYDKDF (reference sequence). The CDR3 DNA sequence: TGTGCCACCAGCAGAGAAAGGACAGTAGTAAATGGCTACACCTTC. It encodes CATSRERTVVNGYTF.

The chain carries TRBV7-2 and TRBJ1-2; D is undetermined. From germline, CDR1 is SGHTA and CDR2 FQGNSA. V was clipped by 5 bases and J by 0 bases, with 16 bases between them. This CDR3 is 16 amino acids long. The CDR3 DNA reads TGTGCCAGCAGCCCGGGAGGAGTCGGGGCTAACTATGGCTACACCTTC. Translating it yields CASSPGGVGANYGYTF.

V is TRBV6-5 and J is TRBJ2-1, with a weak D call TRBD1 (5 bases). The ends were cut back, 6 bases at V and 7 bases at J, with 19 bases in the middle. This CDR3 comprises 15 residues. Germline V gives CDR1 MNHEY, CDR2 SVGAGI. CDR3 residues: CASSRQSGEWNEQFF. Written as DNA, the CDR3 is TGTGCCAGCAGCCGACAGTCGGGCGAATGGAATGAGCAGTTCTTC.

The chain employs TRBV27 and TRBJ1-2, with no clear D. Germline CDR1 reads MNHEY; CDR2 reads SMNVEV (reference sequence). This CDR3 has 13 residues. Deletions cut 5 bases from V and 2 bases from J, with 9 bases between. Written as DNA, the CDR3 is TGTGCCAGCAGTACTAAACAGAACTATGGCTACACCTTC. This gives the protein CASSTKQNYGYTF.

This chain uses TRBV7-8 with TRBJ1-5, with 7 bases lining up with TRBD1. J lost 5 bases, V lost 5 bases, and 15 bases had no gene match. The length of the CDR3 is 17 residues. Germline CDR1 and CDR2: SGHVS and FQNEAQ. The CDR3 DNA is TGTGCCAGCAGCCCCGCCTCGGGACAGATGAGTGATCAGCCCCAGCATTTT. Residues: CASSPASGQMSDQPQHF.

The rearrangement links TRBV19 to TRBJ1-3; possibly TRBD1 for D (6 bases). V lost 3 bases and J 1 base, leaving 10 bases between the germline ends. The length of the CDR3 is 15 residues. The germline gives CDR1 LNHDA, CDR2 SQIVND (reference sequence). This CDR3 is CASSMDSTSGNTIYF. The CDR3 bases are TGTGCCAGTAGTATGGACAGCACGTCTGGAAACACCATATATTTT.

The V call is TRBV25-1, the J call TRBJ1-5; D is unresolved. Deletions cut 3 bases from V and 5 bases from J, with 8 bases between. The CDR3 has 13 residues. Germline values: CDR1 MGHDK, CDR2 SYGVNS. CDR3 amino acids: CASSEAEHQPQHF. CDR3 in DNA: TGTGCCAGCAGTGAGGCGGAGCATCAGCCCCAGCATTTT.

This chain links TRBV11-2 with TRBJ1-6; weak D call: TRBD1 (6 bases). Germline V gene lookup returns CDR1 SGHAT and CDR2 FQNNGV. The CDR3 consists of 15 residues. Trimming took 1 base from V and 10 from J, leaving 14 bases between them. The CDR3 nucleotides read TGTGCCAGCAGCTTAGTTGGGGGGGCTGGATCACCCCTCCACTTT. Amino acid sequence: CASSLVGGAGSPLHF.

This rearrangement joins TRBV19 to TRBJ2-4, with D perhaps TRBD1 (6 bases). This CDR3 has 15 residues. Germline V gives CDR1 LNHDA, CDR2 SQIVND (reference sequence). The V and J ends lost 3 bases and 6 bases respectively, with 15 bases between them. Here the CDR3 DNA reads TGTGCCAGTAGTATGTCGGTAGACAGGCTAAACATTCAGTACTTC. Encoded protein: CASSMSVDRLNIQYF.

DNA of the CDR3: TGTGCCAGCAGCCGCCAAGACCCTCCCCTCTACGAGCAGTACTTC. Amino acids: CASSRQDPPLYEQYF. The chain carries TRBV6-2 or TRBV6-3 and TRBJ2-7; D unresolved. Trimming stripped 6 bases from V and 3 bases from J, with 18 bases between. CDR1 is MNHEY, CDR2 SVGEGT, per germline. CDR3 length: 15 amino acids.

The chain uses TRBV7-8 and TRBJ1-1; D unclear. Germline V gene sequence: CDR1 SGHVS, CDR2 FQNEAQ. V was shortened by 1 base and J by 8 bases, with 8 bases between the two germline ends. This CDR3 has 12 amino acids. CDR3 protein: CASSLGLAEAFF. CDR3 coding DNA: TGTGCCAGCAGCTTAGGGCTCGCCGAAGCTTTCTTT.